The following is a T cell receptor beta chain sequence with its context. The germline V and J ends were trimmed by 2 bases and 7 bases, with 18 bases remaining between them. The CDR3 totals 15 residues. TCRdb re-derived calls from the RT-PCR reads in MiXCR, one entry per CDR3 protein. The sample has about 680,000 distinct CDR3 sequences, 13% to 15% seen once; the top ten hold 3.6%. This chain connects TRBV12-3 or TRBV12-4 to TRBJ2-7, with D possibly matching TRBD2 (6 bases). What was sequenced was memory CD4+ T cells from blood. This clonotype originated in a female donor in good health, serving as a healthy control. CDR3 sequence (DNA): TGTGCCAGCAGTTTACAGGTCGTGGACTACGGGGAGCAGTACTTC. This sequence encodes CASSLQVVDYGEQYF.